The rows below give T cell receptor beta chains drawn from one sample of a study of T-cell reconstitution after alpha-beta-depleted transplantation in children. TCRdb reprocessed the PCR reads via MiXCR and lists one record per CDR3 protein. The sample yields fewer than 550,000 distinct CDR3 sequences, roughly 10% seen once. The material was PBMCs, mostly from graft donor cells, obtained 180 days after TCRalphabeta/CD19-depleted stem cell transplant. These receptors were obtained from a female patient between 2 and 15 years old who had a stem cell transplant for aplastic anemia, so the T cells may come from the graft donor. CDR3s include the opening cysteine and the closing phenylalanine or tryptophan. The size field is filled for only some rows; it gives once, few, many or a size class.

j_gene: TRBJ2-7; len: 14; v_gene: TRBV5-1; abundance: -; CDR3aa: CASRMAPNTYEQYF
j_gene: TRBJ2-2; len: 14; v_gene: TRBV5-1; abundance: few; CDR3aa: CASSSPSGGGELFF
j_gene: TRBJ1-5; len: 16; v_gene: TRBV12-3/TRBV12-4; abundance: few; CDR3aa: CASRNRDKGYRQPQHF
j_gene: TRBJ2-3; len: 15; v_gene: TRBV10-3; abundance: -; CDR3aa: CAISRLAGLADTQYF
j_gene: TRBJ1-2; len: 13; v_gene: TRBV20-1; abundance: few; CDR3aa: CSTRDRASYGYTF
j_gene: TRBJ1-4; len: 15; v_gene: TRBV7-2; abundance: few; CDR3aa: CASSIDGTGSARLFF
j_gene: TRBJ1-4; len: 12; v_gene: TRBV28; abundance: -; CDR3aa: CASGEVWEKLFF
j_gene: TRBJ2-1; len: 17; v_gene: TRBV7-2; abundance: -; CDR3aa: CASSLLWERASYNEQFF
j_gene: TRBJ1-1; len: 15; v_gene: TRBV12-5; abundance: few; CDR3aa: CASGPPIGTDTEAFF
j_gene: TRBJ1-2; len: 14; v_gene: TRBV5-1; abundance: many; CDR3aa: CASSLRADGYGYTF
j_gene: TRBJ1-4; len: 19; v_gene: TRBV27; abundance: -; CDR3aa: CASSPRAGGLWATNEKLFF
j_gene: TRBJ1-2; len: 14; v_gene: TRBV11-2; abundance: few; CDR3aa: CASSLEGGGYGYTF
j_gene: TRBJ1-1; len: 15; v_gene: TRBV7-2; abundance: -; CDR3aa: CASSLDYRGYTEAFF
j_gene: TRBJ1-5; len: 14; v_gene: TRBV4-3; abundance: few; CDR3aa: CASSQDRVDQPQHF
j_gene: TRBJ2-1; len: 11; v_gene: TRBV5-1; abundance: once; CDR3aa: CASSHNSEQFF
j_gene: TRBJ2-2; len: 14; v_gene: TRBV24-1; abundance: many; CDR3aa: CATSEGGTAGELFF
j_gene: TRBJ2-2; len: 14; v_gene: TRBV28; abundance: -; CDR3aa: CASRLQGWSGELFF
j_gene: TRBJ1-4; len: 16; v_gene: TRBV5-1; abundance: many; CDR3aa: CASSPGPGGDNEKLFF
j_gene: TRBJ2-2; len: 15; v_gene: TRBV12-3/TRBV12-4; abundance: -; CDR3aa: CASSLSRGVIGELFF
j_gene: TRBJ1-2; len: 12; v_gene: TRBV12-3/TRBV12-4; abundance: -; CDR3aa: CASSILNYGYTF
j_gene: TRBJ2-3; len: 19; v_gene: TRBV11-2; abundance: -; CDR3aa: CASSLPPGLAGGPRDTQYF
j_gene: TRBJ2-3; len: 16; v_gene: TRBV5-6; abundance: -; CDR3aa: CASSAGGRGRTDTQYF
j_gene: TRBJ1-6; len: 16; v_gene: TRBV7-8; abundance: few; CDR3aa: CASSLSGSSYNSPLHF
j_gene: TRBJ1-2; len: 19; v_gene: TRBV4-3; abundance: few; CDR3aa: CASSQDAPRDRGPNYGYTF
j_gene: TRBJ1-5; len: 13; v_gene: TRBV12-3/TRBV12-4; abundance: few; CDR3aa: CASSYEGNQPQHF
j_gene: TRBJ2-3; len: 15; v_gene: TRBV20-1; abundance: many; CDR3aa: CSARDSTAVPDTQYF
j_gene: TRBJ1-5; len: 15; v_gene: TRBV28; abundance: -; CDR3aa: CASGGGSYSNQPQHF
j_gene: TRBJ2-2; len: 17; v_gene: TRBV3-1; abundance: -; CDR3aa: CASSLSSGRISGGELFF
j_gene: TRBJ2-3; len: 18; v_gene: TRBV20-1; abundance: few; CDR3aa: CSATTPRGLAGVSDTQYF